These T cell receptor beta chains were read from a single sample in a study of human T cells and chemical hapten exposure. TCRdb recomputed calls from the RACE reads with MiXCR, one row per CDR3 protein. The top ten hold more than 2% of the sample, which has over 85,000 distinct CDR3 sequences, 9.3% seen once. The sequencing used whole blood, collected in connection with sensitization to the hapten diphenylcyclopropenone (DPC). The source is a woman aged 40 to 55 with alopecia areata. Some clones in this sample may be carry-over from other donors' samples. Each CDR3 is given with its conserved first and last residue. The order of the fields is J gene, clone size, V gene, D gene, CDR3 protein, CDR3 DNA. The D gene is left open where the match is weak. Size is stated for part of the rows, as once, few or many counts, or as a class when the clone is expanded.

j_call: TRBJ2-3
clone_size: NA
v_call: TRBV18
d_call: NA
cdr3_aa: CASSSGLFTDTQYF
cdr3_nt: TGTGCCAGCTCATCCGGACTATTCACAGATACGCAGTATTTT

j_call: TRBJ1-2
clone_size: few
v_call: TRBV29-1
d_call: NA
cdr3_aa: CSVGSLGIGYGYTF
cdr3_nt: TGCAGCGTGGGATCTTTGGGGATTGGGTATGGCTACACCTTC

j_call: TRBJ2-1
clone_size: NA
v_call: TRBV11-2
d_call: NA
cdr3_aa: CASISWGSGYNEQFF
cdr3_nt: TGTGCCAGCATCTCCTGGGGGAGCGGCTACAATGAGCAGTTCTTC

j_call: TRBJ1-2
clone_size: many
v_call: TRBV29-1
d_call: NA
cdr3_aa: CSVETRGSGNSYTF
cdr3_nt: TGCAGCGTTGAAACAAGGGGGTCCGGGAACAGCTACACCTTC

j_call: TRBJ1-5
clone_size: many
v_call: TRBV5-4
d_call: NA
cdr3_aa: CASSLGSNQPQHF
cdr3_nt: TGTGCCAGCAGCTTGGGAAGCAATCAGCCCCAGCATTTT

j_call: TRBJ2-5
clone_size: many
v_call: TRBV6-6
d_call: TRBD2
cdr3_aa: CASSDGTSGRETQYF
cdr3_nt: TGTGCCAGCAGTGACGGGACTAGCGGGAGAGAGACCCAGTACTTC

j_call: TRBJ1-4
clone_size: few
v_call: TRBV12-3/TRBV12-4
d_call: NA
cdr3_aa: CASSLSSRAEKLFF
cdr3_nt: TGTGCCAGCAGTTTAAGCAGTAGGGCCGAAAAACTGTTTTTT

j_call: TRBJ1-1
clone_size: few
v_call: TRBV27
d_call: NA
cdr3_aa: CASSLLGEAFF
cdr3_nt: TGTGCCAGCAGTTTATTAGGTGAAGCTTTCTTT

j_call: TRBJ2-7
clone_size: NA
v_call: TRBV6-2/TRBV6-3
d_call: TRBD2
cdr3_aa: CASSSYGGTSGRGPTYEQYF
cdr3_nt: TGTGCCAGCAGTTCCTACGGGGGGACTAGCGGGAGAGGCCCCACCTACGAGCAGTACTTC

j_call: TRBJ2-1
clone_size: NA
v_call: TRBV7-6
d_call: NA
cdr3_aa: CASSFRDQGPFNEQFF
cdr3_nt: TGTGCCAGCAGTTTTAGGGATCAGGGCCCCTTCAATGAGCAGTTCTTC

j_call: TRBJ2-4
clone_size: NA
v_call: TRBV9
d_call: TRBD1
cdr3_aa: CASSVDPTGTKNIQYF
cdr3_nt: TGTGCCAGCAGCGTAGATCCGACAGGGACCAAAAACATTCAGTACTTC

j_call: TRBJ1-1
clone_size: many
v_call: TRBV12-3/TRBV12-4
d_call: NA
cdr3_aa: CASSLAQQNTEAFF
cdr3_nt: TGTGCCAGCAGTTTAGCACAACAGAACACTGAAGCTTTCTTT

j_call: TRBJ1-6
clone_size: many
v_call: TRBV12-3/TRBV12-4
d_call: NA
cdr3_aa: CASSAGVGNSPLHF
cdr3_nt: TGTGCCAGCAGTGCAGGGGTGGGGAATTCACCCCTCCACTTT

j_call: TRBJ2-7
clone_size: NA
v_call: TRBV28
d_call: NA
cdr3_aa: CASRTRNEQYF
cdr3_nt: TGTGCCAGCAGGACACGTAACGAGCAGTACTTC

j_call: TRBJ1-1
clone_size: few
v_call: TRBV7-9
d_call: NA
cdr3_aa: CAIREAFF
cdr3_nt: TGTGCCATCAGGGAAGCTTTCTTT

j_call: TRBJ2-7
clone_size: few
v_call: TRBV5-4
d_call: NA
cdr3_aa: CASSLRLMEGDEQYF
cdr3_nt: TGTGCCAGCAGCCTAAGGCTGATGGAGGGGGACGAGCAGTACTTC

j_call: TRBJ2-5
clone_size: NA
v_call: TRBV11-2
d_call: TRBD2
cdr3_aa: CASSLDSYREGQETQYF
cdr3_nt: TGTGCCAGCAGCTTAGATAGCTACCGGGAGGGCCAAGAGACCCAGTACTTC

j_call: TRBJ2-7
clone_size: few
v_call: TRBV4-1
d_call: TRBD1
cdr3_aa: CASSTNRGYEQYF
cdr3_nt: TGCGCCAGCAGCACGAACAGGGGTTACGAGCAGTACTTC

j_call: TRBJ2-1
clone_size: many
v_call: TRBV5-1
d_call: NA
cdr3_aa: CASSLAQGGSYNEQFF
cdr3_nt: TGCGCCAGCAGCTTAGCTCAAGGGGGCTCCTACAATGAGCAGTTCTTC

j_call: TRBJ2-1
clone_size: many
v_call: TRBV27
d_call: TRBD2
cdr3_aa: CASSSLAGSNEQFF
cdr3_nt: TGTGCCAGCAGTTCGCTAGCGGGTAGCAATGAGCAGTTCTTC

j_call: TRBJ1-4
clone_size: NA
v_call: TRBV2
d_call: NA
cdr3_aa: CASSASGATNEKLFF
cdr3_nt: TGTGCCAGCAGTGCCTCAGGAGCAACTAATGAAAAACTGTTTTTT

j_call: TRBJ2-4
clone_size: few
v_call: TRBV7-9
d_call: NA
cdr3_aa: CASSTDVAKNIQYF
cdr3_nt: TGTGCCAGCAGCACGGACGTAGCCAAAAACATTCAGTACTTC

j_call: TRBJ1-1
clone_size: NA
v_call: TRBV5-4
d_call: NA
cdr3_aa: CASRPDGQNTEAFF
cdr3_nt: TGTGCCAGCAGACCCGACGGCCAGAACACTGAAGCTTTCTTT

j_call: TRBJ2-3
clone_size: many
v_call: TRBV7-2
d_call: TRBD1
cdr3_aa: CASSFWTGSHTQYF
cdr3_nt: TGTGCCAGCAGCTTTTGGACAGGGTCGCATACGCAGTATTTT

j_call: TRBJ2-7
clone_size: many
v_call: TRBV20-1
d_call: NA
cdr3_aa: CSARDRQGLSYEQYF
cdr3_nt: TGCAGTGCTAGAGACCGACAGGGACTCTCCTACGAGCAGTACTTC

j_call: TRBJ2-6
clone_size: NA
v_call: TRBV18
d_call: NA
cdr3_aa: CASSPRLAQSSGANVLTF
cdr3_nt: TGTGCCAGCTCACCACGGCTAGCGCAGAGCTCTGGGGCCAACGTCCTGACTTTC

j_call: TRBJ2-2
clone_size: few
v_call: TRBV28
d_call: TRBD2
cdr3_aa: CASRTSGSNTGELFF
cdr3_nt: TGTGCCAGCAGGACTAGCGGATCGAACACCGGGGAGCTGTTTTTT

j_call: TRBJ2-3
clone_size: few
v_call: TRBV20-1
d_call: NA
cdr3_aa: CSAGRRLGTSTDTQYF
cdr3_nt: TGCAGTGCTGGACGCAGACTGGGGACTAGCACAGATACGCAGTATTTT

j_call: TRBJ2-5
clone_size: few
v_call: TRBV5-1
d_call: TRBD2
cdr3_aa: CASRSGLAEETQYF
cdr3_nt: TGCGCCAGCAGATCGGGACTAGCGGAAGAGACCCAGTACTTC

j_call: TRBJ2-5
clone_size: many
v_call: TRBV7-8
d_call: NA
cdr3_aa: CASSIAEQETQYF
cdr3_nt: TGTGCCAGCAGCATTGCTGAACAAGAGACCCAGTACTTC

j_call: TRBJ2-1
clone_size: many
v_call: TRBV20-1
d_call: NA
cdr3_aa: CSAPRGRVRNNEQFF
cdr3_nt: TGCAGTGCTCCCCGAGGTCGGGTAAGAAACAATGAGCAGTTCTTC

j_call: TRBJ2-3
clone_size: many
v_call: TRBV7-9
d_call: TRBD2
cdr3_aa: CASSLLAGTGSTDTQYF
cdr3_nt: TGTGCCAGCAGCTTACTAGCGGGAACCGGGAGCACAGATACGCAGTATTTT

j_call: TRBJ1-5
clone_size: many
v_call: TRBV20-1
d_call: TRBD1
cdr3_aa: CSAKTGAPNQPQHF
cdr3_nt: TGCAGTGCTAAGACAGGGGCCCCTAATCAGCCCCAGCATTTT

j_call: TRBJ2-1
clone_size: many
v_call: TRBV28
d_call: TRBD2
cdr3_aa: CASSLGGTGGYNEQFF
cdr3_nt: TGTGCCAGCAGTTTGGGAGGGACGGGAGGCTACAATGAGCAGTTCTTC

j_call: TRBJ2-5
clone_size: few
v_call: TRBV5-4
d_call: NA
cdr3_aa: CASSLNGYQETQYF
cdr3_nt: TGTGCCAGCAGCTTGAATGGCTATCAAGAGACCCAGTACTTC

j_call: TRBJ2-3
clone_size: NA
v_call: TRBV28
d_call: TRBD1
cdr3_aa: CATEPGQPPDTQYF
cdr3_nt: TGTGCCACCGAGCCGGGACAGCCACCCGATACGCAGTATTTT